The 16 T cell receptor beta chains below come from one sample, sequenced in a study of CD8+ T cells in alopecia areata. Treatment: oral pan-JAK inhibitor, 5-10 mg twice daily. Following extraction, RNA underwent reverse transcription to cDNA, which served as the sequencing template. Produced via immunoSEQ multiplex PCR; TCRdb's table is partial and in-frame only. The sample has 200,000 to 250,000 clones, approximately 67% seen once. This specimen consisted of CD4+ T cells sorted from blood, obtained at approximately week 44, from a patient treated with tofacitinib. These receptors were obtained from a human donor with alopecia areata.

This clone was seen a few times. This chain connects TRBV5-1 to TRBJ2-3, with TRBD2 matching 11 bases. Germline V gene lookup returns CDR1 SGHRS and CDR2 YFSETQ. The CDR3 extends over 14 amino acids. The ends lost 4 bases at V and 6 bases at J; junction bases unmatched: 4. CDR3 in DNA: TGCGCCAGCAGCCTAGCGGGGGGAGCGGATACGCAGTATTTT. Translated, it gives CASSLAGGADTQYF.

The rearrangement links TRBV30 to TRBJ1-5, with a weak D call TRBD1 (5 bases). Per the germline V gene, CDR1 is GTSNPN and CDR2 is SVGIG (reference sequence). The CDR3 loop spans 13 amino acids. Trimming left V 3 bases short and J 4 bases short, with 10 bases between. In DNA, the CDR3 is TGTGCCTGGAGCGATCAGGGAAATCAGCCCCAGCATTTT. Its translation: CAWSDQGNQPQHF.

V is TRBV7-2 and J is TRBJ2-1; D is perhaps TRBD1 or TRBD2 (6 bases each). CDR3 length equals 15 residues. The ends were cut back, 4 bases at V and 3 bases at J, with 13 bases in the middle. From germline, CDR1 is SGHTA and CDR2 FQGNSA. The CDR3 region is CASSSRGRDYNEQFF. The CDR3 DNA sequence: TGTGCCAGCAGCTCCCGGGGGCGAGACTACAATGAGCAGTTCTTC.

The DNA for the CDR3 is TGTGCCTGGAGTACCGGACAGGCGAACACTGAAGCTTTCTTT. It codes for CAWSTGQANTEAFF. The chain joins TRBV30 to TRBJ1-1; 7 nucleotides agree with TRBD1. Germline CDR1 is GTSNPN and CDR2 is SVGIG (reference sequence). The V and J ends lost 2 bases and 1 base, in that order; junction bases with no gene match: 4. CDR3 length: 14 amino acids.

This rearrangement joins TRBV7-7 to TRBJ2-2; 10 nucleotides match TRBD1. CDR1 SSHAT and CDR2 FNYEAQ come from the germline V gene (reference sequence). The CDR3 has 14 residues. Trimming took 5 bases from V and 5 from J; bases not matched to a gene: 2. The CDR3 is CASSRDRGTGELFF. The CDR3 coding sequence is TGTGCCAGCAGCAGGGACAGGGGTACCGGGGAGCTGTTTTTT.

The J gene is TRBJ2-7, the V gene TRBV28, with 8 positions matching TRBD1. The ends lost 1 base at V and 5 bases at J; junction bases unmatched: 16. CDR1 is MDHEN and CDR2 is SYDVKM in the germline V gene. The CDR3 is made up of 18 amino acids. Here the CDR3 reads CASSLLSLDRVLSNEQYF. The CDR3, as DNA: TGTGCCAGCAGTTTATTGTCCTTGGACAGGGTGTTATCCAACGAGCAGTACTTC.

The chain employs TRBV5-1 and TRBJ1-5; unclear D gene. V was trimmed by 0 bases and J by 4 bases, leaving 8 bases between them. Germline CDR1 is SGHRS and CDR2 is YFSETQ. This CDR3 spans 14 amino acids. CDR3 DNA: TGCGCCAGCAGCTTGGAGGGTAGGAATCAGCCCCAGCATTTT. This codes for CASSLEGRNQPQHF. Drawing the rest from reference TRBV5-1 and TRBJ1-5, the complete variable domain is KAGVTQTPRYLIKTRGQQVTLSCSPISGHRSVSWYQQTPGQGLQFLFEYFSETQRNKGNFPGRFSGRQFSNSRSEMNVSTLELGDSALYLCASSLEGRNQPQHFGDGTRLSIL.

This clone was picked up a small number of times. J is TRBJ2-6 and V is TRBV27, with 7 bases aligning to TRBD2. The CDR3 is 18 residues long. The germline V gene encodes CDR1 MNHEY and CDR2 SMNVEV (reference sequence). J was trimmed by 0 bases and V by 4 bases; bases with no gene match: 9. The CDR3 loop reads CASSWGGRQSSGANVLTF. As DNA, the CDR3 is TGTGCCAGCAGTTGGGGGGGTCGACAGAGCTCTGGGGCCAACGTCCTGACTTTC.

This clone was counted a few times. J is TRBJ1-2 and V is TRBV16; TRBD1 matches 7 bases. CDR3 size: 16 residues. V was clipped by 0 bases and J by 3 bases; unmatched bases: 7. CDR1 and CDR2 from the germline V gene are KGHSY and FQNENV. As DNA, the CDR3 is TGTGCCAGCAGCCAATCCGTGACAGGGACATACTATGGCTACACCTTC. Protein sequence: CASSQSVTGTYYGYTF.

Note on this clone: Other DNA sequences in this sample translate to the same CDR3. The V call is TRBV10-3, the J call TRBJ2-2; D unclear. This CDR3 spans 14 amino acids. Germline-derived CDR1 and CDR2 are ENHRY and SYGVKD. V lost 5 bases, J lost 1 base, and 8 bases lay in between. CDR3 sequence: CAISRAENTGELFF. The CDR3 coding sequence is TGTGCCATCAGTCGGGCCGAGAACACCGGGGAGCTGTTTTTT.

This clone was seen only a few times. The CDR3 sequence: CAISTISGANVLTF. CDR3 DNA sequence: TGTGCCATCTCAACGATCTCTGGGGCCAACGTCCTGACTTTC. The chain is built from TRBV10-3 and TRBJ2-6; D is ambiguous. The V end lost 8 bases, the J end lost 0 bases, and 8 bases lay between the germline ends. This CDR3 region has 14 residues. Germline V gives CDR1 ENHRY, CDR2 SYGVKD.

The V gene is TRBV29-1, the J gene TRBJ2-5, with D perhaps matching TRBD1 or TRBD2 (5 bases each). V lost 7 bases, J lost 4 bases, and 13 bases lay in between. Germline assignment: CDR1 SQVTM and CDR2 ANQGSEA. CDR3 size: 12 residues. CDR3 loop: CSARDLRETQYF. The CDR3 DNA sequence: TGCAGCGCTAGGGACCTCAGAGAGACCCAGTACTTC.

The genes are TRBV2 and TRBJ1-1; 8 bases match TRBD1. Germline loops: CDR1 SNHLY, CDR2 FYNNEI. This CDR3 has 15 amino acids. The V segment lost 6 bases and the J segment 6 bases; nucleotides outside the gene matches: 12. CDR3 in DNA: TGTGCCAGCAGCCCCAGGGGGCGGGTAGGCGCTGAAGCTTTCTTT. It is translated as CASSPRGRVGAEAFF.

This chain connects TRBV2 to TRBJ1-1, with 9 bases identical to TRBD1. Unmatched junction bases numbered 9, after V lost 4 bases and J lost 0 bases. There are 17 residues in the CDR3. The germline gives CDR1 SNHLY, CDR2 FYNNEI. The CDR3 loop is CASSGTGALVLNTEAFF. The DNA of the CDR3 is TGTGCCAGCAGTGGGACAGGGGCATTGGTTCTGAACACTGAAGCTTTCTTT. Looking up the rest from reference TRBV2 and TRBJ1-1 gives the full variable domain: EPEVTQTPSHQVTQMGQEVILRCVPISNHLYFYWYRQILGQKVEFLVSFYNNEISEKSEIFDDQFSVERPDGSNFTLKIRSTKLEDSAMYFCASSGTGALVLNTEAFFGQGTRLTVV.

The chain joins TRBV11-2 to TRBJ2-3; weak D call: TRBD1 (6 bases). CDR3 length: 15 amino acids. Looked up from germline, CDR1 is SGHAT and CDR2 is FQNNGV. V lost 2 bases and J 3 bases, leaving 12 bases between the germline ends. CDR3 sequence (DNA): TGTGCCAGCAGCTTACAGGGGTGGTGGACAGATACGCAGTATTTT. The encoded protein is CASSLQGWWTDTQYF.

The genes are TRBV29-1 and TRBJ1-2; tentatively, D is TRBD1 (5 bases). Trimming left V 7 bases short and J 0 bases short, with 15 bases between. From germline, CDR1 is SQVTM and CDR2 ANQGSEA. The CDR3 runs to 14 residues. CDR3 coding DNA: TGCAGCGCCCTAGGGACGCAGTCTAACTATGGCTACACCTTC. Translation: CSALGTQSNYGYTF.